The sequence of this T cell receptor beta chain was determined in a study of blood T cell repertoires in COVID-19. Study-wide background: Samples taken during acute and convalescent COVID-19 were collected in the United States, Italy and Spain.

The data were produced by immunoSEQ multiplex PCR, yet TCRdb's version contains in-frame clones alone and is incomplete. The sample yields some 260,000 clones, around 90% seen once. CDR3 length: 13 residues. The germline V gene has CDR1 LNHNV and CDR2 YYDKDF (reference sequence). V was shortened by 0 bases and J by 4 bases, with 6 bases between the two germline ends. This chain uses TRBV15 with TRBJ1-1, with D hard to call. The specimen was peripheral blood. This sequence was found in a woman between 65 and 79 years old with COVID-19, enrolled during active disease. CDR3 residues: CATSRERVTEAFF. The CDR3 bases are TGTGCCACCAGCAGAGAGAGAGTCACTGAAGCTTTCTTT.